This T cell receptor beta chain emerged from a study of blood T cell repertoires in COVID-19. Across the whole study: Donors in the United States, Italy and Spain gave samples during acute or convalescent COVID-19. Nucleic acid was either cDNA or gDNA, and it came from T cells, B-cell-depleted T cells, or PBMCs.

The CDR3 loop spans 13 amino acids. From germline, CDR1 is KGHDR and CDR2 SFDVKD. The V end lost 10 bases, the J end lost 2 bases, and 13 bases lay between the germline ends. Source study methods: Using reference gene primer amplification, nucleated cell counts were estimated. Only in-frame clones appear in the TCRdb table, and some are missing; sequencing was by immunoSEQ multiplex PCR. D and trimming were read from the DNA, whereas the V and J calls and clone size are those reported in that table. The data hold approximately 450,000 clones, with around 89% observed a single time. This sequence originates from a woman aged 25 to 39 with acute or convalescent COVID-19. Sequencing was carried out using peripheral blood. This rearrangement joins TRBV24-1 to TRBJ1-1; D perhaps matches TRBD1 (5 bases). The CDR3 is CATGGRRNTEAFF. The CDR3 region has the DNA TGTGCCACGGGGGGGAGGCGCAACACTGAAGCTTTCTTT.